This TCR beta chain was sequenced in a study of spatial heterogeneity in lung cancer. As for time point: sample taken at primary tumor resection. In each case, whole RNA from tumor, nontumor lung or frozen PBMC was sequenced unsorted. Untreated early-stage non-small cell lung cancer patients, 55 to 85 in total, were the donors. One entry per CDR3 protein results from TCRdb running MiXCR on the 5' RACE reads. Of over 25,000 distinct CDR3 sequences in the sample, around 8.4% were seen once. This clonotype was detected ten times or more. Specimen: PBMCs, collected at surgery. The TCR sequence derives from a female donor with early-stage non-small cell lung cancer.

The CDR3 is CASSGGTGSGELFF. CDR3 DNA: TGCGCCAGCAGCGGGGGGACAGGGTCCGGGGAGCTGTTTTTT. The chain is built from TRBV5-1 and TRBJ2-2; TRBD1 agrees at 9 bases. This CDR3 has 14 residues. With 4 bases clipped from V and 6 bases from J, the junction kept 4 bases outside the gene matches. CDR1 SGHRS and CDR2 YFSETQ come from the germline V gene.